This T cell receptor (beta chain) was documented in a study of cytomegalovirus exposure and HLA in healthy donors. The CDR3 is 17 amino acids. Losses at the gene ends were 4 bases for V and 12 bases for J; bases not matched to a gene: 19. Per the germline V gene, CDR1 is SGDLS and CDR2 is YYNGEE. This clone was found a few times. PCR amplification relied on 60 Vbeta primers (plus 13 Jbeta primers). Assay used: immunoSEQ multiplex PCR; TCRdb lists only in-frame clones, some missing. Altogether 110,000 or so clones are present, roughly 80% being singletons, with the ten largest covering 7.7%. The rearrangement links TRBV9 to TRBJ2-4, with 10 bases identical to TRBD2. Material: PBMCs. This receptor was obtained from a woman in her 50s in good health and CMV-seropositive. CDR3 sequence: CASSPLAGGSFVDSQYF. CDR3 DNA sequence: TGTGCCAGCAGCCCTTTAGCGGGGGGCTCCTTCGTGGACAGTCAGTACTTC.